This TCR beta chain came from a study of T cells after yellow fever vaccination. Study outcomes and limitations: Post-booster repertoires contained most primary-vaccination clones again (almost 97% CD4, about 90% CD8). Some clonotypes were seen in both the CD4 and the CD8 compartments. These made up a small share and likely arose from convergent recombination.

Concerning this clonotype itself: Its antigen is still unknown.

Trimming cost V 10 bases and J 5 bases, with 21 bases left between them. The CDR3 covers 15 residues. One entry per CDR3 protein, called by TCRdb with MiXCR from the 5' RACE reads. Here the sample spans some 340,000 distinct CDR3 sequences, over 4% being singletons. The sequencing used PBMCs, collected 5 days after the yellow fever booster vaccination. This receptor was identified in a man between 18 and 35 years old who received the YFV17D yellow fever vaccine. The chain combines TRBV12-3 or TRBV12-4 with TRBJ2-1, with a possible D match to TRBD1 (5 bases). In DNA, the CDR3 is TGTGCCACCACCCAGAGTCTAGGGGCGAACAATGAGCAGTTCTTC. This gives the protein CATTQSLGANNEQFF.